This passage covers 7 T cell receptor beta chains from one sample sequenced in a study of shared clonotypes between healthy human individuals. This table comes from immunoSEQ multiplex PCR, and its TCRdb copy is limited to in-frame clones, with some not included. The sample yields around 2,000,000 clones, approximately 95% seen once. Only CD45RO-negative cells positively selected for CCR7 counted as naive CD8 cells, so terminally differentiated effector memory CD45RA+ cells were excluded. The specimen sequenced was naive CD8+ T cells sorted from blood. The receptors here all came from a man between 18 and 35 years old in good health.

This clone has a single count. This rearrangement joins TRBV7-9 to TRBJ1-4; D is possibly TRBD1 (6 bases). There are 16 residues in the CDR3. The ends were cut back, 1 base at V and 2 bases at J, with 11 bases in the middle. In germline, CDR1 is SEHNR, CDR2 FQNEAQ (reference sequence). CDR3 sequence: CASSLVQTGTNEKLFF. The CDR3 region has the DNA TGTGCCAGCAGCTTAGTGCAGACAGGCACTAATGAAAAACTGTTTTTT.

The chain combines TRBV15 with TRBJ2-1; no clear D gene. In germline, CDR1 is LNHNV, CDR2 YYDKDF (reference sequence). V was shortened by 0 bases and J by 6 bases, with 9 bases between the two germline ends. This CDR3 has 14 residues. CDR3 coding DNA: TGTGCCACCAGCAGAGATAGGTCCGTCAATGAGCAGTTCTTC. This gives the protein CATSRDRSVNEQFF.

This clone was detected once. In nucleotides, the CDR3 is TGTGCCAGCTCGGATGGGTTAGGGTACAATGAGCAGTTCTTC. Its protein product is CASSDGLGYNEQFF. V usage is TRBV27 and J usage is TRBJ2-1; the D is unclear. Germline V gene sequence: CDR1 MNHEY, CDR2 SMNVEV (reference sequence). Trimming removed 8 bases at V and 4 bases at J, with 15 bases between. The CDR3 length is 14 residues.

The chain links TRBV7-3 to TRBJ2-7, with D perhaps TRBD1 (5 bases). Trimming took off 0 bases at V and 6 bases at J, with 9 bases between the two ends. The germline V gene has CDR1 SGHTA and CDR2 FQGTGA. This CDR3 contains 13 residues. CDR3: CASSLTQGGEQYF. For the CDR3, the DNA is TGTGCCAGCAGCTTAACGCAGGGCGGCGAGCAGTACTTC.

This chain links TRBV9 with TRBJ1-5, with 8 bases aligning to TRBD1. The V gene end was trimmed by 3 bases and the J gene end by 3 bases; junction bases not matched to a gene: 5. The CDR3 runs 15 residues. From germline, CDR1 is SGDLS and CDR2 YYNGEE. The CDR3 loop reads CASSEQGVVNQPQHF. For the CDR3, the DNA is TGTGCCAGCAGCGAACAGGGGGTCGTCAATCAGCCCCAGCATTTT. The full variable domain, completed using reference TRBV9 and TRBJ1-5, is DSGVTQTPKHLITATGQRVTLRCSPRSGDLSVYWYQQSLDQGLQFLIQYYNGEERAKGNILERFSAQQFPDLHSELNLSSLELGDSALYFCASSEQGVVNQPQHFGDGTRLSIL.

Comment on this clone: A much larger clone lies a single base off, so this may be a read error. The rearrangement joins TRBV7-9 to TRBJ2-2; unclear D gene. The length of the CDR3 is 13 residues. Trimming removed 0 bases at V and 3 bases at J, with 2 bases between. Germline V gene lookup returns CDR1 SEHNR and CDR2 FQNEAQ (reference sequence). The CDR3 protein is CASSLAHTGELFF. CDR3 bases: TGTGCCAGCAGCTTAGCCCACACCGGGGAGCTGTTTTTT.

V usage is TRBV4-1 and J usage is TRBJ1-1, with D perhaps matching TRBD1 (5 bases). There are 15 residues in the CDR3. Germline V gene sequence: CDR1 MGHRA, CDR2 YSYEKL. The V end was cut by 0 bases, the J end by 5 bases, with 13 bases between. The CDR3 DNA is TGCGCCAGCAGCCAAGATTTCGGGGGAGGGACTGAAGCTTTCTTT. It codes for CASSQDFGGGTEAFF.